This T cell receptor (beta chain) was captured by sequencing in a study of response to subunit inactivated influenza vaccine. Study-level results: There was a suggestion from the authors that each seasonal influenza vaccination recruits few new T cells.

The CDR3 loop spans 16 amino acids. Deletions cut 2 bases from V and 5 bases from J, with 17 bases between. CDR1 and CDR2 from the germline V gene are SGHTA and FQGNSA. In regard to this clonotype: Its matching antigen is unknown.

One entry per CDR3 protein, called by TCRdb with MiXCR from the RT-PCR reads. This sample has roughly 780,000 distinct CDR3 sequences; 18% occur once, and the top ten carry roughly 11%. This clonotype originated in a man in his fifties who received an inactivated influenza vaccine. This sample comprised PBMCs from blood, obtained around 5 days after vaccination. The rearrangement links TRBV7-2 to TRBJ2-3; perhaps TRBD2 as D (6 bases). This CDR3 is CASSLNSAGTGDTQYF. CDR3 in DNA: TGTGCCAGCAGCTTAAATTCTGCGGGGACGGGAGATACGCAGTATTTT.